Following are 5 T cell receptor beta chains from one sample sequenced in a study of T cell responses to AZD1222 COVID-19 vaccine (dated by TCRdb to the early 2020s). Libraries came from the immunoSEQ multiplex PCR assay. TCRdb obtained this table from immuneACCESS and retained in-frame rearrangements with V and J assigned. These tables miss some clones; where compared with another copy, unresolved V genes account for less than half of the shortfall, and the remainder is unexplained. The sample contains tens of thousands of clones, around 84% of them found a single time. Less than 6.5% of the sample comes from the top ten. Taken with the paper, the label for time point translates to: about 28 days (+/-7) after the second vaccine dose. This material consisted of peripheral blood, taken 28 days after the second AZD1222 dose. Receptors originate from an adult who received the AZD1222 COVID-19 vaccine.

The J gene is TRBJ2-1, the V gene TRBV19; 14 bases map to TRBD2. The ends lost 6 bases at V and 9 bases at J; junction bases unmatched: 7. Germline lookup yields CDR1 LNHDA and CDR2 SQIVND (reference sequence). The CDR3 contains 15 residues. CDR3 region: CASRAGTSGRGEQFF. The CDR3 DNA sequence: TGTGCCAGTAGGGCCGGGACTAGCGGGAGAGGTGAGCAGTTCTTC.

The V and J genes are TRBV5-1 and TRBJ2-3; TRBD2 matches 11 bases. The germline gives CDR1 SGHRS, CDR2 YFSETQ. V gave up 2 bases and J gave up 3 bases; unmatched junction bases: 8. The CDR3 is made up of 17 amino acids. As DNA, the CDR3 is TGCGCCAGCAGCTTACCCGAGACTAGCGGGGCGACAGATACGCAGTATTTT. Translating it yields CASSLPETSGATDTQYF. The full variable domain, completed using reference TRBV5-1 and TRBJ2-3, is KAGVTQTPRYLIKTRGQQVTLSCSPISGHRSVSWYQQTPGQGLQFLFEYFSETQRNKGNFPGRFSGRQFSNSRSEMNVSTLELGDSALYLCASSLPETSGATDTQYFGPGTRLTVL.

This rearrangement joins TRBV2 to TRBJ2-7, with unresolved D. The CDR3 loop spans 10 amino acids. Germline V lookup: CDR1 SNHLY, CDR2 FYNNEI. With 4 bases removed from V and 4 bases from J, the gap between germline ends came to 2 bases. The CDR3 DNA reads as TGTGCCAGCAGTGGGTACGAGCAGTACTTC. Its protein is CASSGYEQYF.

The genes are TRBV7-2 and TRBJ2-7, with 8 bases matching TRBD1. This CDR3 is built from 14 residues. Trimming cost V 5 bases and J 4 bases; bases outside gene matches: 7. Germline V gene sequence: CDR1 SGHTA, CDR2 FQGNSA. CDR3 in amino acids: CASSLGQGWYEQYF. CDR3 nucleotide sequence: TGTGCCAGCAGCCTTGGACAGGGTTGGTACGAGCAGTACTTC.

This chain links TRBV7-6 with TRBJ1-1, with D unresolved. The CDR3 extends over 14 amino acids. The germline CDR1 and CDR2 sequences are SGHVS and FNYEAQ. The V and J ends lost 0 bases and 1 base respectively, with 6 bases between them. CDR3 region: CASSLAGWNTEAFF. The DNA of the CDR3 is TGTGCCAGCAGCTTAGCAGGGTGGAACACTGAAGCTTTCTTT.